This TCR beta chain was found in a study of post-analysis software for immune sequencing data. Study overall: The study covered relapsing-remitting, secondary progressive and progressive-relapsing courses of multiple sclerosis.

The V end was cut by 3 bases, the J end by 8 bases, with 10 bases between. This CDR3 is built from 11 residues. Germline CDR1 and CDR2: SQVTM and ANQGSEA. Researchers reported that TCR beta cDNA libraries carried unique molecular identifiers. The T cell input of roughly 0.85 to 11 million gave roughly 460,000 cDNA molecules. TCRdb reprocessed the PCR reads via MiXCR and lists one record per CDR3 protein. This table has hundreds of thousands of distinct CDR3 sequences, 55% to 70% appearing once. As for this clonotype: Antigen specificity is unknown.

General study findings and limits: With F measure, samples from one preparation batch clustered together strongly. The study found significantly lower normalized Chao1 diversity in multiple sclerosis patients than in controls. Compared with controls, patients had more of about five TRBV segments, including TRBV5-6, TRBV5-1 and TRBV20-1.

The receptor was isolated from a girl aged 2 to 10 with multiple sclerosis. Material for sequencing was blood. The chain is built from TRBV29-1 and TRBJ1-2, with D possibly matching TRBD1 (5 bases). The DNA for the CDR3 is TGCAGCGTTGATTCAGGGCTGGGCTACACCTTC. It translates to CSVDSGLGYTF.